This T cell receptor beta chain was sequenced for a study of T cells in Graves' hyperthyroidism and ophthalmopathy. The CDR3 contains 14 residues. Trimming removed 6 bases from V and 9 bases from J; junction bases left unmatched: 5. CDR1 is MNHNS and CDR2 is SASEGT in the germline V gene. In its sample, this clonotype was seen a few times. Disease duration under 2 months; hyperthyroidism patients were aged 18 to 65. Amplification targeted TCR beta CDR3 regions from RNA transcripts. The HTBI primer set drove a first-round RT-PCR of the TCR CDR3. One entry per CDR3 protein results from TCRdb running MiXCR on the multiplex PCR reads. This repertoire shows around 620,000 distinct CDR3 sequences, 15% to 20% found once; its top ten account for 3.5% to 4%.

The TCR comes from a young woman with Graves' hyperthyroidism. The sample taken for sequencing was blood. V gene TRBV6-1 combines with J gene TRBJ1-6; 10 bases agree with TRBD1. Here the CDR3 reads CASRERQGASPLHF. The CDR3 DNA follows: TGTGCCAGCAGGGAGAGACAGGGGGCTTCACCCCTCCACTTT.